This T cell receptor beta chain was identified during a study of T cells after yellow fever vaccination. CDR3 length: 14 amino acids. For this clonotype: What it binds is unknown. At one end the junction does not follow the germline gene, possibly because of a read error.

Study findings and constraints: Once the booster was given, most primary-vaccination clones reappeared, at 95% to 97% for CD4 and 88% for CD8. A weaker secondary response peaked on day 5, the primary on day 15. It was a small share of clonotypes that appeared in both CD4 and CD8 compartments.

Researchers made TCR cDNA using 5'RACE template switching, and this step added a universal primer site and UMIs. One entry per CDR3 protein results from TCRdb running MiXCR on the 5' RACE reads. Here the sample spans a few hundred thousand distinct CDR3 sequences, around 10% being singletons. The chain is built from TRBV12-3 or TRBV12-4 and TRBJ1-6; 9 positions agree with TRBD1. The TCR was taken from a man aged 18 to 29 who received the YFV17D yellow fever vaccine. Material: CD4+ T cells sorted from PBMCs, obtained 5 days after the yellow fever booster vaccination. In DNA, the CDR3 is TGTACCAGCAGGGACAGGGTATCGGGATCACCCCTCCACTTT. As protein: CTSRDRVSGSPLHF.